This record covers a single T cell receptor beta chain. This entry comes from a study of blood T cell repertoires in COVID-19. Whole-study context: Spain, Italy and the United States supplied samples that represented acute and convalescent COVID-19.

Trimming removed 9 bases from V and 3 bases from J, with 11 bases in between. CDR3 length: 12 residues. The germline CDR1 and CDR2 sequences are MNHNY and SVGAGI (reference sequence). Seattle enrolled patients during active infection and tracked them longitudinally. Some clones are missing from TCRdb's copy, which holds only in-frame ones; the method was immunoSEQ multiplex PCR. The sample has approximately 270,000 clones; 70% to 90% are singletons. What was sequenced was peripheral blood. The receptor was derived from a woman between 25 and 40 years old with COVID-19, enrolled during active disease. This chain uses TRBV6-6 with TRBJ2-5; the D gene is possibly TRBD1 (5 bases). CDR3 in amino acids: CASGGREETQYF. DNA of the CDR3: TGTGCCAGTGGCGGCAGGGAAGAGACCCAGTACTTC.